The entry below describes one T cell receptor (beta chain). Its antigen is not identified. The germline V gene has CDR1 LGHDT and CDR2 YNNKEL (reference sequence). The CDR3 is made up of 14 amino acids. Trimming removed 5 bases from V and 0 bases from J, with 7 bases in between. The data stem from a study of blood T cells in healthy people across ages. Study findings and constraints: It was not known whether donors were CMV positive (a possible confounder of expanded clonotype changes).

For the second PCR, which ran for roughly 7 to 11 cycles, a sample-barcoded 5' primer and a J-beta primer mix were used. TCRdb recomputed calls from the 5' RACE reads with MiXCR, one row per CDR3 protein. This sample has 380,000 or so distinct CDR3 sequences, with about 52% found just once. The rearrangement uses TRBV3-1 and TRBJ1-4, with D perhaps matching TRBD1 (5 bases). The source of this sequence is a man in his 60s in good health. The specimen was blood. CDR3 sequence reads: CASSETATNEKLFF. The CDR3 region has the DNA TGTGCCAGCAGCGAGACAGCAACTAATGAAAAACTGTTTTTT.